These T cell receptor beta chains were read from a single sample in a study of T-cell memory formation after mild COVID-19. MiXCR, applied by TCRdb to the 5' RACE reads, yields one record per CDR3 protein. The sample shows approximately 88,000 distinct CDR3 sequences, about 23% of them seen only once. Specimen: PBMCs or a T cell subset sorted from them (not recorded which). Receptor source: a man aged 18 to 29 who had mild COVID-19 (a few samples of this study predate the infection). Cell type and time point are not known. Both conserved end residues are part of each CDR3. A D gene is named only where the DNA matches it firmly. The size entry is marked missing in some rows and otherwise reads once, few, many or a size class.

d_call	j_call	clone_size	v_call	cdr3_aa	cdr3_nt
-	TRBJ1-1	-	TRBV6-6	CASSDAFPNTEAFF	TGTGCCAGCAGTGACGCATTCCCGAACACTGAAGCTTTCTTT
TRBD2	TRBJ2-2	-	TRBV11-2	CASSRGTSGDLGGELFF	TGTGCCAGCAGCCGGGGGACTAGCGGGGACCTCGGCGGGGAGCTGTTTTTT
-	TRBJ2-3	few	TRBV5-6	CASSLDRALMTDTQYF	TGTGCCAGCAGCTTGGACCGGGCGCTCATGACAGATACGCAGTATTTT
-	TRBJ1-1	-	TRBV20-1	CSAVSPDSLNTEAFF	TGCAGTGCTGTTTCTCCGGACAGCTTGAACACTGAAGCTTTCTTT
-	TRBJ2-7	many	TRBV7-7	CASSLSSSYEQYF	TGTGCCAGCAGCTTATCGAGCTCCTACGAGCAGTACTTC
-	TRBJ1-2	few	TRBV12-3/TRBV12-4	CASSIMDLSNYGYTF	TGTGCCAGCAGTATAATGGATCTTTCTAACTATGGCTACACCTTC
TRBD1	TRBJ1-1	-	TRBV29-1	CSATGGVGEAFF	TGCAGCGCGACAGGGGGCGTTGGGGAAGCTTTCTTT
-	TRBJ2-3	few	TRBV6-5	CASSYSSGVHTQYF	TGTGCCAGCAGTTACTCGTCGGGGGTCCATACGCAGTATTTT
TRBD1	TRBJ2-2	-	TRBV6-2/TRBV6-3	CASSFPGGGELFF	TGTGCCAGCAGTTTCCCAGGGGGCGGGGAGCTGTTTTTT
-	TRBJ1-1	once	TRBV13	CASSFPDREAFF	TGTGCCAGCAGCTTCCCGGACAGAGAAGCTTTCTTT
-	TRBJ2-1	few	TRBV5-1	CASSLEWLKRANEQFF	TGCGCCAGCAGCTTGGAATGGCTTAAGAGGGCCAATGAGCAGTTCTTC
TRBD1	TRBJ2-4	-	TRBV28	CASSFTPGQGTHF	TGTGCCAGCAGTTTCACGCCGGGACAGGGGACCCACTTC
-	TRBJ2-7	-	TRBV9	CASSPESAVYYEQYF	TGTGCCAGCAGCCCAGAGAGCGCGGTCTACTACGAGCAGTACTTC
TRBD2	TRBJ2-7	-	TRBV7-9	CASSSAGDEQYF	TGTGCCAGCAGCTCCGCGGGGGACGAGCAGTACTTC
-	TRBJ2-2	few	TRBV7-9	CASSSHFRANTGELFF	TGTGCCAGCAGCTCCCACTTCAGGGCGAACACCGGGGAGCTGTTTTTT
-	TRBJ2-7	-	TRBV29-1	CSAKTGSSYEQYF	TGCAGCGCTAAAACAGGGAGCTCCTACGAGCAGTACTTC
-	TRBJ1-2	-	TRBV28	CALGQDHGYTF	TGTGCACTAGGTCAGGATCATGGCTACACCTTC
-	TRBJ2-4	few	TRBV4-1	CASSQQQGGWDIQYF	TGCGCCAGCAGCCAGCAACAGGGGGGGTGGGACATTCAGTACTTC
TRBD1	TRBJ2-5	-	TRBV4-1	CASSPGQGEETQYF	TGCGCCAGCAGCCCAGGACAGGGGGAAGAGACCCAGTACTTC
TRBD1	TRBJ2-3	-	TRBV4-1	CASSRGTGSTDTQYF	TGCGCCAGCAGCCGCGGGACAGGGTCCACAGATACGCAGTATTTT